One sample yielded the 5 T cell receptor beta chains listed below, sequenced in a study of blood T cell repertoires in COVID-19. The method was immunoSEQ multiplex PCR; TCRdb's version includes in-frame clones alone and lacks a portion of them. Of roughly 450,000 clones in the sample, less than 95% were seen once. Sequenced material: PBMCs or T cells enriched from blood (not recorded which). The receptors here all came from a man aged 18 to 29 who had recovered from COVID-19.

This chain uses TRBV28 with TRBJ1-4; 7 bases fit TRBD1. This CDR3 is 12 amino acids long. Germline V gene lookup returns CDR1 MDHEN and CDR2 SYDVKM. Losses at the gene ends were 6 bases for V and 5 bases for J; bases not matched to a gene: 0. CDR3 loop: CASRTGNEKLFF. CDR3 DNA: TGTGCCAGCAGGACAGGGAATGAAAAACTGTTTTTT.

V is TRBV7-3 and J is TRBJ2-6, with TRBD2 as a possible D gene (6 bases). Germline V gene lookup returns CDR1 SGHTA and CDR2 FQGTGA. The ends were cut back, 2 bases at V and 2 bases at J, with 10 bases in the middle. The CDR3 totals 16 residues. CDR3 coding DNA: TGTGCCAGCAGCTTAGTTTCGGGGGCTGGGGCCAACGTCCTGACTTTC. This codes for CASSLVSGAGANVLTF. Supplemented by reference TRBV7-3 and TRBJ2-6, the full variable domain reads GAGVSQTPSNKVTEKGKYVELRCDPISGHTALYWYRQSLGQGPEFLIYFQGTGAADDSGLPNDRFFAVRPEGSVSTLKIQRTERGDSAVYLCASSLVSGAGANVLTFGAGSRLTVL.

The gene calls are TRBV11-2 and TRBJ2-3; D perhaps matches TRBD2 (6 bases). The V and J ends lost 4 bases and 3 bases respectively, with 14 bases between them. This CDR3 comprises 15 residues. CDR1 and CDR2 (germline): SGHAT, FQNNGV. CDR3: CASSSEGRVTDTQYF. CDR3 bases: TGTGCCAGCAGCTCGGAGGGAAGGGTTACAGATACGCAGTATTTT. The full variable domain, completed using reference TRBV11-2 and TRBJ2-3, is EAGVAQSPRYKIIEKRQSVAFWCNPISGHATLYWYQQILGQGPKLLIQFQNNGVVDDSQLPKDRFSAERLKGVDSTLKIQPAKLEDSAVYLCASSSEGRVTDTQYFGPGTRLTVL.

The chain recombines TRBV3-1 (or the pseudogene TRBV3-2) with TRBJ2-1, with 8 positions matching TRBD2. Germline V gene sequence: CDR1 LGHDT, CDR2 YNNKEL (reference sequence). The CDR3 is 18 amino acids. V shed 3 bases, J shed 8 bases, and the junction held 18 bases outside the gene matches. CDR3 nucleotide sequence: TGTGCCAGCAGCCATGGGCGACTAGCGAATCCTGCGAGCGATGAGCAGTTCTTC. It codes for CASSHGRLANPASDEQFF.

This chain links TRBV25-1 with TRBJ1-1; D is perhaps TRBD1 (5 bases). The CDR3 contains 12 residues. Trimming left V 5 bases short and J 5 bases short, with 9 bases between. Germline-derived CDR1 and CDR2 are MGHDK and SYGVNS. CDR3 bases: TGTGCCAGCAGTCCAGGGTGGACTGAAGCTTTCTTT. Encoded protein: CASSPGWTEAFF.